This T cell receptor beta chain came from a study of blood T cell repertoires in COVID-19. The wider study: COVID-19 samples from acute and convalescent phases originated in the United States, Italy and Spain. PBMCs, B-cell-depleted T cells, or T cells were the source of the cDNA or gDNA that made up the material.

The CDR3 runs to 12 residues. Per the germline V gene, CDR1 is SGHTA and CDR2 is FQGNSA. Unmatched junction bases numbered 3, after V lost 6 bases and J lost 6 bases. Original data processing: From reference gene primer amplification, estimates of nucleated cell counts were derived. This table comes from immunoSEQ multiplex PCR, and its TCRdb copy is limited to in-frame clones, with some not included. V and J calls plus clone size are reproduced from that table; the DNA served to infer D and trimming. This sample has 90,000 to 100,000 clones, with approximately 90% found just once. The gene calls are TRBV7-2 and TRBJ2-7; 9 nucleotides match TRBD1. The sequenced sample was peripheral blood. This receptor was obtained from an older woman with COVID-19, enrolled during active disease. CDR3 loop: CASSRDRVEQYF. The CDR3, as DNA: TGTGCCAGCAGTCGGGACAGGGTCGAGCAGTACTTC.